The clone carrying this T cell receptor (beta chain) showed up just once. Its specificity is unknown. Its ends do not fully match the called genes, so a read error is possible. Each of the donors was a healthy bone marrow donor. The data were taken from a study of cytomegalovirus exposure and HLA in healthy donors. Study summary: A preliminary data release comprised around 90 million unique TCRs obtained from HLA-typed donors.

Germline V gives CDR1 SEHNR, CDR2 FQNEAQ (reference sequence). The CDR3 covers 14 residues. Amplification used 60 Vbeta primers and 13 Jbeta primers. Sequencing used immunoSEQ multiplex PCR; TCRdb keeps in-frame clones, though not all of them. This table holds fewer than 85,000 clones, more than 75% found once. Whole-study results and caveats: Reports credit the classifier with highly specific, highly sensitive diagnosis of cytomegalovirus status.

The chain links TRBV7-9 to TRBJ1-5; a weak D match, TRBD1 (6 bases). Sequenced: PBMCs. The receptor was isolated from a man in his forties in good health and CMV-seronegative. As DNA, the CDR3 is TGTTCCAGCAGCCCAACAGGGTTCGATCAGCCCCAGCATTTT. This translates into CSSSPTGFDQPQHF.